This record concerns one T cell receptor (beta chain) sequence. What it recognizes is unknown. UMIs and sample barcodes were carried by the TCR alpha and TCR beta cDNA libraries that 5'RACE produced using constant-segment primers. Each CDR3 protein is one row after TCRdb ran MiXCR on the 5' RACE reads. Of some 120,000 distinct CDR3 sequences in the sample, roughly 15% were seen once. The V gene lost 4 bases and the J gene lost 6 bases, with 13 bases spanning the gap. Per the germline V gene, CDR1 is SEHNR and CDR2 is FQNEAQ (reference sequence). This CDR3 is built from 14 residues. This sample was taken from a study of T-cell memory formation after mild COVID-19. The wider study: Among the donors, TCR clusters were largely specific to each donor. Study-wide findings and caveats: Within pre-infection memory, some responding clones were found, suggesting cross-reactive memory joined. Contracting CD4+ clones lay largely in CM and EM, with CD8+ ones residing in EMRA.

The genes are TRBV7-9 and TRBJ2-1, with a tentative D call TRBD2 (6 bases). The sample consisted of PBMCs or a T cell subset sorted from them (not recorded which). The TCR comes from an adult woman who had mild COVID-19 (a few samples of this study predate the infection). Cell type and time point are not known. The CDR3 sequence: CASSSSARPNEQFF. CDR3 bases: TGTGCCAGCAGCTCTAGCGCCAGACCCAATGAGCAGTTCTTC.